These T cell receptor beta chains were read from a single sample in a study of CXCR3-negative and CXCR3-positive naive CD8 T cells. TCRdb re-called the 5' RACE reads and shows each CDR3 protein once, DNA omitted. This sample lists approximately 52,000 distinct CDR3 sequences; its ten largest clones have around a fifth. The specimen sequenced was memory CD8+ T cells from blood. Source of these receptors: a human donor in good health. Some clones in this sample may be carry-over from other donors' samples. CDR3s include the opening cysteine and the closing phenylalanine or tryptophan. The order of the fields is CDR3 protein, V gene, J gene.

cdr3_aa: CASSYSELGGDTQYF
v_call: TRBV6-2/TRBV6-3
j_call: TRBJ2-3

cdr3_aa: CSVEGIGGPSVTEAFF
v_call: TRBV29-1
j_call: TRBJ1-1

cdr3_aa: CSVDVYRDGSSLEAFF
v_call: TRBV29-1
j_call: TRBJ1-1

cdr3_aa: CASSPLAGGSYNEQFF
v_call: TRBV7-6
j_call: TRBJ2-1

cdr3_aa: CSGTAGSGYTF
v_call: TRBV29-1
j_call: TRBJ1-2

cdr3_aa: CASSQERSGGYNEQFF
v_call: TRBV4-1
j_call: TRBJ2-1

cdr3_aa: CASSSSPLSGNTEAFF
v_call: TRBV7-9
j_call: TRBJ1-1

cdr3_aa: CSAEKIYSYNEQFF
v_call: TRBV20-1
j_call: TRBJ2-1

cdr3_aa: CASSMVRGYQETQYF
v_call: TRBV19
j_call: TRBJ2-5

cdr3_aa: CASSDSASGVNEQFF
v_call: TRBV6-4
j_call: TRBJ2-1